A single sample gave rise to the 14 T cell receptor beta chains below, sequenced in a study of blood T cell repertoires in COVID-19. Assay used: immunoSEQ multiplex PCR; TCRdb lists only in-frame clones, some missing. The data hold 50,000 to 60,000 clones, with about four fifths observed a single time. What was sequenced was peripheral blood. Source of these receptors: a human donor in a cohort sampled during active or convalescent COVID-19.

A few counts support this clone. The V gene is TRBV5-6, the J gene TRBJ2-3, with D possibly TRBD1 on 5 matching bases. Germline CDR1 reads SGHDT; CDR2 reads YYEEEE. The germline V and J ends were trimmed by 2 bases and 2 bases, with 12 bases remaining between them. The CDR3 is made up of 15 amino acids. CDR3 in amino acids: CASSFSQGNTDTQYF. The DNA of the CDR3 is TGTGCCAGCAGCTTTAGTCAGGGCAACACAGATACGCAGTATTTT.

The rearrangement links TRBV11-3 to TRBJ2-2, with D tentatively TRBD2 (6 bases). The V and J ends lost 5 bases and 1 base respectively, with 11 bases between them. CDR3 size: 15 residues. Per germline, CDR1 SGHNT and CDR2 YENEEA. The CDR3 bases are TGTGCCAGCAGCCCCTTGGGGGGGAACACCGGGGAGCTGTTTTTT. Translating gives CASSPLGGNTGELFF.

V usage is TRBV12-3 or TRBV12-4 and J usage is TRBJ1-2, with 11 bases identical to TRBD1. V gave up 9 bases and J gave up 4 bases; unmatched junction bases: 4. The CDR3 covers 13 residues. The CDR3 reads CASGTGGGYGYTF. For the CDR3, the DNA is TGTGCCAGTGGGACAGGGGGTGGCTATGGCTACACCTTC.

The chain joins TRBV27 to TRBJ2-3; 10 positions match TRBD2. Trimming cost V 5 bases and J 6 bases; bases outside gene matches: 8. This CDR3 is 15 amino acids long. Germline-derived CDR1 and CDR2 are MNHEY and SMNVEV (reference sequence). The CDR3 reads CASSRAGGRVDTQYF. The CDR3 DNA sequence: TGTGCCAGCAGTCGAGCGGGGGGGCGGGTCGATACGCAGTATTTT.

The chain links TRBV19 to TRBJ2-5; 8 nucleotides match TRBD2. Trimming cost V 4 bases and J 7 bases; bases outside gene matches: 11. CDR1 and CDR2 (germline): LNHDA, SQIVND (reference sequence). The CDR3 length is 15 residues. The CDR3 bases are TGTGCCAGTAGTAGCGGAGGGACTAGGATGGGGACCCAGTACTTC. It is translated as CASSSGGTRMGTQYF.

This clone has a single count. This sequence joins TRBV19 and TRBJ1-1; D possibly corresponds to TRBD1 (6 bases). The V gene's germline CDR1 is LNHDA and CDR2 SQIVND (reference sequence). Between the trimmed V and J ends, which lost 1 base and 5 bases, there was a span of 14 bases. This CDR3 is 15 amino acids long. In nucleotides, the CDR3 is TGTGCCAGTAGTATAGCCAAAACAGGGAAAACTGAAGCTTTCTTT. Residues: CASSIAKTGKTEAFF.

CDR3 sequence reads: CASSLGLPTYNEQFF. CDR3 DNA: TGTGCCAGCAGCCTAGGACTGCCAACCTACAATGAGCAGTTCTTC. The chain employs TRBV3-1 (or the pseudogene TRBV3-2) and TRBJ2-1; tentative D call: TRBD2 (5 bases). The length of the CDR3 is 15 residues. The germline V gene has CDR1 LGHDT and CDR2 YNNKEL (reference sequence). Trimming removed 4 bases at V and 2 bases at J, with 12 bases between.

This clone rates as medium-sized. The chain joins TRBV6-1 to TRBJ2-1; the match to TRBD2 covers 11 bases. After removal of 2 bases from V and 7 bases from J, the junction contained 7 bases not matched to a gene. The V gene's germline CDR1 is MNHNS and CDR2 SASEGT. The CDR3 totals 16 residues. This CDR3 is CASSELAGGFRNEQFF. CDR3 bases: TGTGCCAGCAGTGAACTAGCGGGGGGCTTTAGGAATGAGCAGTTCTTC.

This clone turned up a few times. The rearrangement uses TRBV5-6 and TRBJ1-5; TRBD1 agrees at 9 bases. The ends lost 5 bases at V and 6 bases at J; junction bases unmatched: 6. This CDR3 is built from 14 residues. Germline V gene data show CDR1 as SGHDT and CDR2 as YYEEEE. The CDR3 is CASRSGQGGQPQHF. CDR3 sequence (DNA): TGTGCCAGCAGGTCGGGACAGGGCGGTCAGCCCCAGCATTTT.

The J gene is TRBJ2-7, the V gene TRBV30, with unresolved D. This CDR3 spans 12 amino acids. V was cut by 2 bases and J by 1 base, with 6 bases left in between. Germline V gene data show CDR1 as GTSNPN and CDR2 as SVGIG (reference sequence). The CDR3 DNA reads TGTGCCTGGAGTTCATCATCCTACGAGCAGTACTTC. It translates to CAWSSSSYEQYF.

J is TRBJ1-1 and V is TRBV4-3; tentatively, D is TRBD1 (6 bases). V lost 1 base and J 0 bases, leaving 9 bases between the germline ends. CDR1 is LGHNA and CDR2 is YSLEER in the germline V gene. The CDR3 length is 15 residues. The CDR3 is CASSQGTAMNTEAFF. In nucleotides, the CDR3 is TGCGCCAGCAGCCAAGGGACAGCGATGAACACTGAAGCTTTCTTT.

The chain recombines TRBV18 with TRBJ1-5; D perhaps matches TRBD1 (6 bases). The CDR3 runs to 14 residues. Trimming pared 5 bases from V and 3 bases from J, leaving 11 bases between. Germline V lookup: CDR1 KGHSH, CDR2 LQKENI. CDR3 protein: CASSEQGFNQPQHF. CDR3 in DNA: TGTGCCAGCTCAGAACAGGGCTTCAATCAGCCCCAGCATTTT.

This chain links TRBV7-9 with TRBJ2-3; 8 positions match TRBD2. The CDR3 contains 16 residues. The V and J ends lost 5 bases and 1 base, in that order; junction bases with no gene match: 8. Germline values: CDR1 SEHNR, CDR2 FQNEAQ (reference sequence). The CDR3 loop reads CASSRAVSGGTDTQYF. The DNA for the CDR3 is TGTGCCAGCAGCAGAGCGGTTAGCGGGGGCACAGATACGCAGTATTTT.

The chain uses TRBV9 and TRBJ2-3, with 9 bases matching TRBD2. From germline, CDR1 is SGDLS and CDR2 YYNGEE. The CDR3 is 16 residues long. The trim removed 0 bases at V and 6 bases at J, leaving 8 bases unmatched. The CDR3, as DNA: TGTGCCAGCAGCGTAGAGGCGGGGGGGCCCAGGGATACGCAGTATTTT. Protein product: CASSVEAGGPRDTQYF.